The 25 T cell receptor beta chains reported below all come from one sample, sequenced in a study of OX40 agonist ivuxolimab in advanced cancers. Assay: immunoSEQ multiplex PCR; the TCRdb copy retains only in-frame clones and omits some. Of more than 50,000 clones listed, around 84% are singletons. The sequencing here drew on CD4+ or CD8+ T cells sorted from blood, taken in a trial of the OX40 agonist ivuxolimab. Receptors originate from an adult with an advanced solid tumor such as melanoma, head and neck, liver or kidney cancer.

The V gene is TRBV7-9, the J gene TRBJ2-1, with a tentative D call TRBD1 (5 bases). This CDR3 has 12 amino acids. Trimming stripped 4 bases from V and 8 bases from J, with 9 bases between. Germline V lookup: CDR1 SEHNR, CDR2 FQNEAQ (reference sequence). This CDR3 reads CASSSQGYEQFF. As DNA, the CDR3 is TGTGCCAGCAGCTCCCAGGGATATGAGCAGTTCTTC.

This clone turned up a few times. The V call is TRBV6-6, the J call TRBJ1-5, with no clear D. The germline V gene has CDR1 MNHNY and CDR2 SVGAGI (reference sequence). Trimming cost V 0 bases and J 5 bases, with 8 bases left between them. The CDR3 sequence is 14 residues long. CDR3 DNA: TGTGCCAGCAGTTACTCGAACCTCCATCAGCCCCAGCATTTT. Encoded protein: CASSYSNLHQPQHF.

This chain links TRBV4-1 with TRBJ2-7; D is unresolved. CDR3 size: 13 residues. Germline values: CDR1 MGHRA, CDR2 YSYEKL. Trimming left V 4 bases short and J 7 bases short, with 14 bases between. The CDR3 loop reads CASSLSSVAEQYF. The CDR3 coding sequence is TGCGCCAGCAGCCTCTCTTCTGTCGCTGAGCAGTACTTC.

Sample share makes this clone large (0.1 to 1%). Other DNA variants within this sample encode the same CDR3. CDR3 in DNA: TGTGCCAGCAGCGAGGTAGCGGGAGCCCCCGGGGAGCTGTTTTTT. Protein: CASSEVAGAPGELFF. The chain recombines TRBV27 with TRBJ2-2; 9 bases are a match to TRBD2. This CDR3 has 15 amino acids. Trimming removed 6 bases from V and 6 bases from J; junction bases left unmatched: 8. Germline values: CDR1 MNHEY, CDR2 SMNVEV (reference sequence).

The chain has TRBV5-6 and TRBJ2-5; D could derive from TRBD1 or TRBD2 (5 bases each). Germline CDR1 reads SGHDT; CDR2 reads YYEEEE. There are 15 residues in the CDR3. V was pared by 2 bases and J by 3 bases, with 14 bases between. DNA for the CDR3: TGTGCCAGCAGCTTTAGGGGAGCGACTAAAGAGACCCAGTACTTC. Its protein is CASSFRGATKETQYF.

The rearrangement uses TRBV7-8 and TRBJ1-4, with D perhaps matching TRBD1 (6 bases). Trimming stripped 4 bases from V and 4 bases from J, with 13 bases between. There are 15 residues in the CDR3. Germline-derived CDR1 and CDR2 are SGHVS and FQNEAQ. In nucleotides, the CDR3 is TGTGCCAGCAGCTACTACAGGGATTTTAATGAAAAACTGTTTTTT. This sequence encodes CASSYYRDFNEKLFF.

This clone showed up just a few times. The rearrangement joins TRBV7-3 to TRBJ2-2; no definite D call. V lost 5 bases to trimming and J lost 0 bases, with 16 bases between them. Germline V gene data show CDR1 as SGHTA and CDR2 as FQGTGA. The CDR3 length is 17 residues. Here the CDR3 DNA reads TGTGCCAGCAGCCCAAATCCCCCAGGCGCGAACACCGGGGAGCTGTTTTTT. As protein: CASSPNPPGANTGELFF. The whole variable domain, remainder taken from reference TRBV7-3 and TRBJ2-2, is GAGVSQTPSNKVTEKGKYVELRCDPISGHTALYWYRQSLGQGPEFLIYFQGTGAADDSGLPNDRFFAVRPEGSVSTLKIQRTERGDSAVYLCASSPNPPGANTGELFFGEGSRLTVL.

The gene calls are TRBV10-3 and TRBJ2-7; 9 nucleotides align to TRBD1. Germline V gives CDR1 ENHRY, CDR2 SYGVKD. The length of the CDR3 is 12 residues. J was trimmed by 5 bases and V by 10 bases; bases with no gene match: 6. CDR3 coding DNA: TGTGCCACTAAACAGGGGGCGAACGAGCAGTACTTC. This encodes CATKQGANEQYF.

The J gene is TRBJ1-4, the V gene TRBV4-3, with D unresolved. Germline V gene lookup returns CDR1 LGHNA and CDR2 YSLEER. V shed 1 base and J shed 1 base, with 16 bases lying between them. The CDR3 loop spans 18 amino acids. The CDR3 sequence: CASSQGLGGMGTNEKLFF. The CDR3 coding sequence is TGCGCCAGCAGCCAAGGCCTAGGCGGGATGGGAACTAATGAAAAACTGTTTTTT.

This chain links TRBV5-4 with TRBJ2-7; 7 bases agree with TRBD2. The V gene end was trimmed by 4 bases and the J gene end by 3 bases; junction bases not matched to a gene: 7. CDR3 length equals 14 residues. The V gene's germline CDR1 is SGHNT and CDR2 YYREEE (reference sequence). CDR3 in amino acids: CASSVRAGSYEQYF. The CDR3 coding sequence is TGTGCCAGCAGCGTCCGAGCGGGAAGCTACGAGCAGTACTTC.

The chain links TRBV15 to TRBJ2-2; no definite D call. The V end lost 4 bases, the J end lost 3 bases, and 9 bases lay between the germline ends. The CDR3 spans 14 residues. CDR1 LNHNV and CDR2 YYDKDF come from the germline V gene (reference sequence). As DNA, the CDR3 is TGTGCCACCAGCAAGATGGTAGACACCGGGGAGCTGTTTTTT. This sequence encodes CATSKMVDTGELFF. Drawing the rest from reference TRBV15 and TRBJ2-2, the complete variable domain is DAMVIQNPRYQVTQFGKPVTLSCSQTLNHNVMYWYQQKSSQAPKLLFHYYDKDFNNEADTPDNFQSRRPNTSFCFLDIRSPGLGDTAMYLCATSKMVDTGELFFGEGSRLTVL.

The J gene is TRBJ2-7, the V gene TRBV9, with D possibly being TRBD1 (5 bases). Trimming removed 0 bases from V and 1 base from J, with 8 bases in between. The CDR3 consists of 14 residues. The germline CDR1 and CDR2 sequences are SGDLS and YYNGEE. The CDR3 nucleotides read TGTGCCAGCAGCGTAGTGTCAGGGTCCTACGAGCAGTACTTC. Protein product: CASSVVSGSYEQYF.

The chain carries TRBV19 and TRBJ2-5, with 9 bases aligning to TRBD1. CDR3 size: 16 residues. V was pared by 3 bases and J by 5 bases, with 10 bases of the junction left unmatched. Germline CDR1 reads LNHDA; CDR2 reads SQIVND (reference sequence). The CDR3 sequence is CASSILGQGGSETQYF. CDR3 nucleotides: TGTGCCAGTAGTATCTTGGGACAGGGAGGGTCGGAGACCCAGTACTTC.

The V and J genes are TRBV28 and TRBJ2-3; the match to TRBD2 covers 8 bases. The junction had 4 bases not matched to a gene; V was cut back by 5 bases and J by 0 bases. There are 15 residues in the CDR3. Germline V gene data show CDR1 as MDHEN and CDR2 as SYDVKM. CDR3 amino acids: CASSMVAGSTDTQYF. The CDR3 DNA reads as TGTGCCAGCAGTATGGTAGCGGGGAGCACAGATACGCAGTATTTT.

The chain is built from TRBV6-1 and TRBJ2-3; 7 nucleotides match TRBD2. Looked up from germline, CDR1 is MNHNS and CDR2 is SASEGT. The CDR3 loop spans 15 amino acids. With 11 bases clipped from V and 2 bases from J, the junction kept 13 bases outside the gene matches. Here the CDR3 reads CAGKGPGTNTDTQYF. The CDR3 coding sequence is TGTGCCGGAAAGGGACCCGGGACTAACACAGATACGCAGTATTTT.

The genes are TRBV18 and TRBJ2-7; D remains unclear. CDR3 length equals 14 residues. The ends were cut back, 2 bases at V and 2 bases at J, with 10 bases in the middle. Germline V gives CDR1 KGHSH, CDR2 LQKENI. The DNA of the CDR3 is TGTGCCAGCTCACCAGTCGAGGAGCCCTACGAGCAGTACTTC. This encodes CASSPVEEPYEQYF.

The chain recombines TRBV21-1 with TRBJ1-2. TRBV21-1 is a documented pseudogene. The length of the CDR3 is 12 residues. CDR3 nucleotides: TGTGCCATCCAACAGGAGGGCTATGGCTACACCTTC. It translates to CAIQQEGYGYTF.

This clone was seen a few times. The chain employs TRBV5-1 and TRBJ1-4; tentative D call: TRBD1 (6 bases). The CDR3 consists of 15 residues. Per germline, CDR1 SGHRS and CDR2 YFSETQ. V lost 4 bases to trimming and J lost 0 bases, with 10 bases between them. In nucleotides, the CDR3 is TGCGCCAGCAGCAGCACAGGGTCAACTAATGAAAAACTGTTTTTT. Translated, it gives CASSSTGSTNEKLFF. The complete variable domain, with remaining parts taken from reference TRBV5-1 and TRBJ1-4, reads KAGVTQTPRYLIKTRGQQVTLSCSPISGHRSVSWYQQTPGQGLQFLFEYFSETQRNKGNFPGRFSGRQFSNSRSEMNVSTLELGDSALYLCASSSTGSTNEKLFFGSGTQLSVL.

This sequence joins TRBV9 and TRBJ2-2, with D perhaps TRBD1 (6 bases). CDR3 length equals 17 residues. Germline V gene data show CDR1 as SGDLS and CDR2 as YYNGEE. V shed 3 bases and J shed 5 bases, with 20 bases lying between them. The CDR3 nucleotides read TGTGCCAGCAGCGGCAGGGGCCGGGCTAGGTCGACCGGGGAGCTGTTTTTT. It encodes CASSGRGRARSTGELFF.

Notes on this clone: One end of the junction does not line up with germline, which may come from a read error. This chain uses TRBV7-8 with TRBJ2-7; D is perhaps TRBD1 or TRBD2 (9 bases each). This CDR3 is 17 amino acids long. From germline, CDR1 is SGHVS and CDR2 FQNEAQ. CDR3 nucleotide sequence: TGTGCCAGCAGCCTAGCGGGACAGGGCGCAGGGCTCGGGGAGCAGTACTTC. Translation gives CASSLAGQGAGLGEQYF.

The chain couples TRBV19 to TRBJ2-4, with 7 bases matching TRBD1. Trimming cost V 2 bases and J 3 bases; bases outside gene matches: 4. The germline V gene has CDR1 LNHDA and CDR2 SQIVND (reference sequence). The CDR3 totals 15 residues. The CDR3 sequence is CASSIRDSYKNIQYF. CDR3 sequence (DNA): TGTGCCAGTAGTATAAGGGACAGTTACAAAAACATTCAGTACTTC. The variable domain in full, completed from reference TRBV19 and TRBJ2-4, reads DGGITQSPKYLFRKEGQNVTLSCEQNLNHDAMYWYRQDPGQGLRLIYYSQIVNDFQKGDIAEGYSVSREKKESFPLTVTSAQKNPTAFYLCASSIRDSYKNIQYFGAGTRLSVL.

This clone turned up a few times. The chain links TRBV4-1 to TRBJ2-5, with D possibly matching TRBD2 (6 bases). The CDR3 is 15 residues long. Germline CDR1 and CDR2: MGHRA and YSYEKL. The V and J ends lost 3 bases and 1 base respectively, with 12 bases between them. The CDR3 loop is CASSHYPGAQETQYF. In DNA form, the CDR3 reads TGCGCCAGCAGCCATTATCCGGGAGCCCAAGAGACCCAGTACTTC.

V usage is TRBV7-2 and J usage is TRBJ2-3; D is uncertain. Germline V CDR1 and CDR2: SGHTA, FQGNSA. The CDR3 consists of 12 residues. Deletions cut 5 bases from V and 4 bases from J, with 7 bases between. The CDR3 nucleotides are TGTGCCAGCAGCCCCTTCTCAGATACGCAGTATTTT. It translates to CASSPFSDTQYF.

The chain employs TRBV28 and TRBJ1-5, with a possible D match to TRBD1 (6 bases). The CDR3 has 15 amino acids. The germline CDR1 and CDR2 sequences are MDHEN and SYDVKM. V gave up 7 bases and J gave up 4 bases, with 17 bases separating them. As DNA, the CDR3 is TGTGCCAGCACTCTAGGGGGGATGAGAAATCAGCCCCAGCATTTT. Translated: CASTLGGMRNQPQHF.

The V call is TRBV7-8, the J call TRBJ2-2; no reliable D call. Trimming left V 5 bases short and J 5 bases short, with 9 bases between. The germline V gene has CDR1 SGHVS and CDR2 FQNEAQ. The CDR3 totals 13 residues. This CDR3 is CASSLDGTGELFF. CDR3 DNA sequence: TGTGCCAGCAGCCTAGACGGGACCGGGGAGCTGTTTTTT.